The subject of this entry is one T cell receptor (beta chain). This sample is drawn from a study of T cell changes during pregnancy in multiple sclerosis. Trimming pared 4 bases from V and 9 bases from J, leaving 14 bases between. The CDR3 contains 12 residues. CDR1 is SGDLS and CDR2 is YYNGEE in the germline V gene. The assay was immunoSEQ multiplex PCR, and TCRdb's table has in-frame clones only and misses some. The table lists about 97,000 clones, 75% to 95% of them singletons. Source: peripheral blood, taken in the second trimester of pregnancy. The source is a female donor in good health, enrolled as a control in a pregnancy study. The V gene is TRBV9, the J gene TRBJ2-7; the D gene is possibly TRBD2 (6 bases). CDR3: CASSPRPGLQYF. The CDR3 DNA follows: TGTGCCAGCAGCCCGCGCCCGGGACTGCAGTACTTC.